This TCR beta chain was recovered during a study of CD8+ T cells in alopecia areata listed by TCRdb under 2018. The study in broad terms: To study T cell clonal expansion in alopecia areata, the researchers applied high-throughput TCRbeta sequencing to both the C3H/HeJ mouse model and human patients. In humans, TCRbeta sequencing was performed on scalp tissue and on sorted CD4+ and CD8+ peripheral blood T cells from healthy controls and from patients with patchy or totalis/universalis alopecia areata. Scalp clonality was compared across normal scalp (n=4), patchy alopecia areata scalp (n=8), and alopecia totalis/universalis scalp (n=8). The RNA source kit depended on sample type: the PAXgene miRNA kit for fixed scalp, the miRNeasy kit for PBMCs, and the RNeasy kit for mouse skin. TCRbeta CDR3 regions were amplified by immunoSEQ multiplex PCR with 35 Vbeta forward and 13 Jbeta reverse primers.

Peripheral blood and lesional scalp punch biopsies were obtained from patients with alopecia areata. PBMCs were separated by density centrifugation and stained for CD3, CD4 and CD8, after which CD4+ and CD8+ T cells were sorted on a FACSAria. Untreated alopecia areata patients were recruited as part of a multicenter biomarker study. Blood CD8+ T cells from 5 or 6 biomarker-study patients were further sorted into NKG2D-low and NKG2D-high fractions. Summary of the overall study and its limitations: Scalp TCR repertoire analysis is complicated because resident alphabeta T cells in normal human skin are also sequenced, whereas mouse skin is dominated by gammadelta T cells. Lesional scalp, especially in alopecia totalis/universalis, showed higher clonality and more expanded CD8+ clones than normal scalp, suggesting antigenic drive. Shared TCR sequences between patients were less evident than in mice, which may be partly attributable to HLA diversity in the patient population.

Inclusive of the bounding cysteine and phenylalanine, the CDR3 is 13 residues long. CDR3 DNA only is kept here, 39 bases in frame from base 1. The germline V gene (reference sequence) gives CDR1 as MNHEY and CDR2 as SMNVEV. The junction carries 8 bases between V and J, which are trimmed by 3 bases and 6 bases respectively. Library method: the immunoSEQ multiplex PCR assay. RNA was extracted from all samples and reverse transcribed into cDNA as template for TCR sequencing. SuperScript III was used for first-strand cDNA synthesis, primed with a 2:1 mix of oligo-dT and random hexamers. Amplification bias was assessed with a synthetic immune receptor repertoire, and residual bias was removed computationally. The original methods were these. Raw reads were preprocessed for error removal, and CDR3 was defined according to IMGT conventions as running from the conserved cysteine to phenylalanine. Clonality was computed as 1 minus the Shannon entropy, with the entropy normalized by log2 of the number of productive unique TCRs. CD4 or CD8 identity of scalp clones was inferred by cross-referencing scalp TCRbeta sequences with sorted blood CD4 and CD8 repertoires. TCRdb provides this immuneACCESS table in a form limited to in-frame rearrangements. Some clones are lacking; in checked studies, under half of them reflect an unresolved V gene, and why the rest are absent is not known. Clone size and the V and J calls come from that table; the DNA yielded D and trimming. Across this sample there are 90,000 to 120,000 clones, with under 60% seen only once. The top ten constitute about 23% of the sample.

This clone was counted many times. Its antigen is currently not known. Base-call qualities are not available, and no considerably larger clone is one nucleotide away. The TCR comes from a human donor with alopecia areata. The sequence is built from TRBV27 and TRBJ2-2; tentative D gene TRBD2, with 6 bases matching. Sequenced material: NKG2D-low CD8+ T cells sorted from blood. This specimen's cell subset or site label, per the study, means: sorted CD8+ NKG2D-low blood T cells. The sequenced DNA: TGTGCCAGCAGTTTCAGGGAGGCCGGGGAGCTGTTTTTT. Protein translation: CASSFREAGELFF.